The 26 T cell receptor beta chains below were found in one sample sequenced in a study of blood T cell repertoires in COVID-19. Repertoires were generated with immunoSEQ multiplex PCR, while TCRdb's copy carries only in-frame clones and drops some. The sample has roughly 120,000 clones, about 88% seen once. The sample consisted of peripheral blood. These receptors came from a man aged 55 to 69 with COVID-19, enrolled during active disease.

This rearrangement joins TRBV6-6 to TRBJ1-5, with 11 bases aligning to TRBD1. Germline CDR1 is MNHNY and CDR2 is SVGAGI (reference sequence). The junction had 7 bases not matched to a gene; V was cut back by 6 bases and J by 6 bases. This CDR3 region has 15 residues. The CDR3 DNA sequence: TGTGCCAGCAGCCCGGGGACAGGGGGAGTTCAGCCCCAGCATTTT. Its protein is CASSPGTGGVQPQHF.

The V gene is TRBV30, the J gene TRBJ1-3; no clear D. The CDR3 is 16 residues long. Germline V gene lookup returns CDR1 GTSNPN and CDR2 SVGIG (reference sequence). V gave up 2 bases and J gave up 3 bases, with 17 bases separating them. CDR3 region: CAWSLAGLPLGNTIYF. The DNA of the CDR3 is TGTGCCTGGAGTCTTGCAGGCTTGCCCCTTGGAAACACCATATATTTT. The full variable domain, completed using reference TRBV30 and TRBJ1-3, is SQTIHQWPATLVQPVGSPLSLECTVEGTSNPNLYWYRQAAGRGLQLLFYSVGIGQISSEVPQNLSASRPQDRQFILSSKKLLLSDSGFYLCAWSLAGLPLGNTIYFGEGSWLTVV.

The chain recombines TRBV11-2 with TRBJ1-2; no definite D call. CDR1 and CDR2 from the germline V gene are SGHAT and FQNNGV. This CDR3 is 14 amino acids long. V lost 5 bases, J lost 4 bases, and 14 bases lay in between. CDR3 nucleotide sequence: TGTGCCAGCAGCCCGGGAGTGGCCGGCTATGGCTACACCTTC. It is translated as CASSPGVAGYGYTF. The complete variable domain, with remaining parts taken from reference TRBV11-2 and TRBJ1-2, reads EAGVAQSPRYKIIEKRQSVAFWCNPISGHATLYWYQQILGQGPKLLIQFQNNGVVDDSQLPKDRFSAERLKGVDSTLKIQPAKLEDSAVYLCASSPGVAGYGYTFGSGTRLTVV.

The chain recombines TRBV19 with TRBJ2-7; D might be TRBD1 (6 bases). Germline CDR1 is LNHDA and CDR2 is SQIVND (reference sequence). The length of the CDR3 is 14 residues. The V end was cut by 6 bases, the J end by 0 bases, with 12 bases between. The CDR3: CASSPDRVSYEQYF. CDR3 sequence (DNA): TGTGCCAGTAGCCCGGACAGAGTCTCCTACGAGCAGTACTTC. Complete variable domain (other parts from reference TRBV19 and TRBJ2-7): DGGITQSPKYLFRKEGQNVTLSCEQNLNHDAMYWYRQDPGQGLRLIYYSQIVNDFQKGDIAEGYSVSREKKESFPLTVTSAQKNPTAFYLCASSPDRVSYEQYFGPGTRLTVT.

This rearrangement joins TRBV29-1 to TRBJ1-4; D is unclear. Trimming took 6 bases from V and 6 from J, leaving 14 bases between them. Germline lookup yields CDR1 SQVTM and CDR2 ANQGSEA. The CDR3 consists of 13 residues. Here the CDR3 reads CSVTGEGDEKLFF. For the CDR3, the DNA is TGCAGCGTCACCGGGGAGGGCGATGAAAAACTGTTTTTT.

The V call is TRBV11-3, the J call TRBJ2-1; D uncertain. Germline CDR1 is SGHNT and CDR2 is YENEEA. CDR3 length: 15 amino acids. Deletions cut 1 base from V and 5 bases from J, with 12 bases between. CDR3 sequence (DNA): TGTGCCAGCAGCTTAGGGCCGCCTGAGGACAATGAGCAGTTCTTC. Its translation is CASSLGPPEDNEQFF.

V usage is TRBV12-5 and J usage is TRBJ1-1; D gene uncertain. In germline, CDR1 is LGHNT, CDR2 FRNRAP. This CDR3 has 13 residues. Trimming removed 0 bases at V and 4 bases at J, with 6 bases between. The CDR3 nucleotides are TGTGCTAGTGGTTTGGTAGAGGGCACTGAAGCTTTCTTT. It translates to CASGLVEGTEAFF.

This sequence joins TRBV5-1 and TRBJ2-7; TRBD1 aligns across 9 bases. Trimming cost V 4 bases and J 2 bases; bases outside gene matches: 4. CDR3 length equals 14 residues. Germline loops: CDR1 SGHRS, CDR2 YFSETQ. In DNA, the CDR3 is TGCGCCAGCAGCAACTGGACAGGGGCCTACGAGCAGTACTTC. It is translated as CASSNWTGAYEQYF.

This clone was seen a single time. The CDR3 reads CAISPQGNEQFF. The CDR3 DNA reads as TGTGCCATCAGCCCACAGGGTAATGAGCAGTTCTTC. The chain recombines TRBV10-3 with TRBJ2-1; possible D gene TRBD1, 6 bases. The V gene's germline CDR1 is ENHRY and CDR2 SYGVKD. This CDR3 is built from 12 residues. The V end lost 6 bases, the J end lost 7 bases, and 10 bases lay between the germline ends.

J is TRBJ2-1 and V is TRBV12-5, with D possibly TRBD2 on 6 matching bases. Germline V lookup: CDR1 LGHNT, CDR2 FRNRAP. CDR3 length: 13 amino acids. V gave up 6 bases and J gave up 2 bases, with 8 bases separating them. Here the CDR3 reads CASGPGAYNEQFF. As DNA, the CDR3 is TGTGCTAGTGGGCCGGGGGCCTACAATGAGCAGTTCTTC.

In this sample, this clone turned up a few times. This chain uses TRBV10-3 with TRBJ1-6; 8 bases fit TRBD1. Germline V gene lookup returns CDR1 ENHRY and CDR2 SYGVKD. V shed 9 bases and J 7 bases; nucleotides not matched to a gene: 11. This CDR3 spans 15 amino acids. The chain's CDR3 is CAMSTSTGVNSPLHF. CDR3 nucleotide sequence: TGTGCCATGTCAACCTCGACAGGGGTAAATTCACCCCTCCACTTT.

This rearrangement joins TRBV30 to TRBJ2-3, with D perhaps matching TRBD1 or TRBD2 (10 bases each). With 5 bases removed from V and 0 bases from J, the gap between germline ends came to 33 bases. The CDR3 sequence is 21 residues long. Germline CDR1 GTSNPN, CDR2 SVGIG (reference sequence). The CDR3 reads CAWYDRGRRLAGDSSTDTQYF. The CDR3, as DNA: TGTGCCTGGTACGACAGGGGGCGCCGGCTAGCGGGAGACTCCAGCACAGATACGCAGTATTTT. The full variable domain, with the rest looked up from reference TRBV30 and TRBJ2-3, is SQTIHQWPATLVQPVGSPLSLECTVEGTSNPNLYWYRQAAGRGLQLLFYSVGIGQISSEVPQNLSASRPQDRQFILSSKKLLLSDSGFYLCAWYDRGRRLAGDSSTDTQYFGPGTRLTVL.

This clone was found many times. The chain is built from TRBV5-1 and TRBJ2-7; D not certain. This CDR3 spans 14 amino acids. V lost 0 bases and J lost 3, with 10 bases in between. CDR1 is SGHRS, CDR2 YFSETQ, per germline. CDR3 sequence reads: CASSLAERSYEQYF. Here the CDR3 DNA reads TGCGCCAGCAGCTTGGCCGAGAGGAGCTACGAGCAGTACTTC. The full variable domain, in which reference TRBV5-1 and TRBJ2-7 provide the parts outside the CDR3, is KAGVTQTPRYLIKTRGQQVTLSCSPISGHRSVSWYQQTPGQGLQFLFEYFSETQRNKGNFPGRFSGRQFSNSRSEMNVSTLELGDSALYLCASSLAERSYEQYFGPGTRLTVT.

The V call is TRBV30, the J call TRBJ1-3; a possible D gene is TRBD1 (5 bases). Germline V CDR1 and CDR2: GTSNPN, SVGIG (reference sequence). This CDR3 region has 13 residues. V dropped 7 bases and J dropped 2 bases, with 12 bases sitting between them. The CDR3 spells CALGRGAGNTIYF. The CDR3 coding sequence is TGTGCCTTGGGCCGGGGGGCTGGAAACACCATATATTTT.

The V and J genes are TRBV6-2 or TRBV6-3 and TRBJ1-1; 7 bases align to TRBD1. The length of the CDR3 is 15 residues. CDR1 is MNHEY and CDR2 is SVGEGT in the germline V gene. The trim removed 2 bases at V and 0 bases at J, leaving 3 bases unmatched. CDR3 in amino acids: CASSYGGGLNTEAFF. The CDR3 DNA sequence: TGTGCCAGCAGTTACGGAGGGGGCCTGAACACTGAAGCTTTCTTT.

This chain connects TRBV5-1 to TRBJ2-2; D unresolved. This CDR3 has 15 amino acids. The V end lost 0 bases, the J end lost 2 bases, and 8 bases lay between the germline ends. From germline, CDR1 is SGHRS and CDR2 YFSETQ. For the CDR3, the DNA is TGCGCCAGCAGCTTGGAGCAGGCCAACACCGGGGAGCTGTTTTTT. Translation gives CASSLEQANTGELFF.

J is TRBJ1-2 and V is TRBV6-5; no definite D call. Trimming pared 6 bases from V and 4 bases from J, leaving 12 bases between. Germline-derived CDR1 and CDR2 are MNHEY and SVGAGI. CDR3 length: 13 residues. CDR3 sequence (DNA): TGTGCCAGCAGCACGGGCCGGGGCTATGGCTACACCTTC. Translated: CASSTGRGYGYTF.

This chain uses TRBV4-1 with TRBJ1-6; 9 positions agree with TRBD1. Trimming removed 6 bases from V and 11 bases from J; junction bases left unmatched: 8. Germline CDR1 and CDR2: MGHRA and YSYEKL. CDR3 length: 14 amino acids. The CDR3 protein is CASRQTGDRAPLHF. DNA of the CDR3: TGCGCCAGCAGGCAGACAGGGGACAGGGCACCCCTCCACTTT.

CDR3 nucleotide sequence: TGTGCCAGTAGTAATCGTTACGGGAACACTGAAGCTTTCTTT. It yields the protein CASSNRYGNTEAFF. The rearrangement uses TRBV19 and TRBJ1-1; no firm D call. Germline values: CDR1 LNHDA, CDR2 SQIVND (reference sequence). The CDR3 extends over 14 amino acids. V was shortened by 4 bases and J by 1 base, with 10 bases between the two germline ends.

The J gene is TRBJ2-7, the V gene TRBV10-3; TRBD2 might be the D (6 bases). CDR1 ENHRY and CDR2 SYGVKD come from the germline V gene. The CDR3 has 14 residues. Trimming shortened V by 6 bases and J by 0 bases, and 12 bases separated the two germline ends. CDR3 residues: CAISGGLSSYEQYF. The CDR3 DNA reads TGTGCCATCAGCGGAGGGTTGAGCTCCTACGAGCAGTACTTC.

This chain uses TRBV5-1 with TRBJ1-1; unclear D gene. CDR3 size: 14 residues. V was cut by 5 bases and J by 0 bases, with 11 bases left in between. CDR1 and CDR2 (germline): SGHRS, YFSETQ. Written as DNA, the CDR3 is TGCGCCAGCAGAGAGGTTCATATGAACACTGAAGCTTTCTTT. Translated, it gives CASREVHMNTEAFF.

This chain's CDR3 is CASSLDRAGTEAFF. The CDR3, as DNA: TGTGCCAGCAGCCTGGACAGGGCGGGCACTGAAGCTTTCTTT. V usage is TRBV6-5 and J usage is TRBJ1-1, with 8 bases lining up with TRBD1. This CDR3 is 14 amino acids long. Trimming at V came to 6 bases and at J to 4 bases, leaving 7 bases not matched to a gene. The germline CDR1 and CDR2 sequences are MNHEY and SVGAGI.

With regard to this clone: Other DNA variants within this sample encode the same CDR3. The rearrangement joins TRBV5-1 to TRBJ1-3; TRBD1 might be the D (5 bases). The CDR3 is 15 residues long. V lost 0 bases to trimming and J lost 2 bases, with 9 bases between them. Per the germline V gene, CDR1 is SGHRS and CDR2 is YFSETQ. Here the CDR3 DNA reads TGCGCCAGCAGCTTGGGTGGGGCGGCTGGAAACACCATATATTTT. This sequence encodes CASSLGGAAGNTIYF. The full variable domain, completed using reference TRBV5-1 and TRBJ1-3, is KAGVTQTPRYLIKTRGQQVTLSCSPISGHRSVSWYQQTPGQGLQFLFEYFSETQRNKGNFPGRFSGRQFSNSRSEMNVSTLELGDSALYLCASSLGGAAGNTIYFGEGSWLTVV.

CDR3 in amino acids: CASSSGTGVGNGYTF. In nucleotides, the CDR3 is TGCGCCAGCAGCTCCGGGACAGGGGTGGGGAATGGCTACACCTTC. The chain links TRBV5-1 to TRBJ1-2; 10 bases are a match to TRBD1. V shed 3 bases, J shed 6 bases, and the junction held 8 bases outside the gene matches. The germline V gene has CDR1 SGHRS and CDR2 YFSETQ. CDR3 length equals 15 residues.

This CDR3 reads CASSVGIGSAYEAFF. The CDR3 coding sequence is TGTGCCAGCAGCGTAGGGATAGGCAGCGCCTATGAAGCTTTCTTT. The J gene is TRBJ1-1, the V gene TRBV9; no definite D call. CDR1 SGDLS and CDR2 YYNGEE come from the germline V gene. Trimming took off 0 bases at V and 7 bases at J, with 16 bases between the two ends. This CDR3 contains 15 residues.

In this sample, this clone turned up a few times. The rearrangement links TRBV3-1 (or the pseudogene TRBV3-2) to TRBJ1-2; D is unresolved. V was pared by 3 bases and J by 12 bases, with 23 bases between. The CDR3 runs to 15 residues. Germline values: CDR1 LGHDT, CDR2 YNNKEL (reference sequence). The CDR3 region is CASSHRGSTTSSNTF. For the CDR3, the DNA is TGTGCCAGCAGCCACAGAGGGTCCACCACCTCTTCTAACACCTTC.